One sample yielded the 18 T cell receptor beta chains listed below, sequenced in a study of T cell responses to AZD1222 COVID-19 vaccine. The protocol was immunoSEQ multiplex PCR, while the TCRdb copy is restricted to in-frame clones and leaves out a portion. The data show tens of thousands of clones, roughly 89% seen once. Sequencing used peripheral blood, obtained on day 0 of AZD1222 vaccination. The receptors were gathered from an adult in good health.

The DNA for the CDR3 is TGTGCCAGCAGTTCGGGACAGGGGGACGAGCAGTACTTC. Its translation: CASSSGQGDEQYF. The chain has TRBV6-5 and TRBJ2-7; 11 nucleotides match TRBD1. CDR3 size: 13 residues. Germline lookup yields CDR1 MNHEY and CDR2 SVGAGI. J gave up 5 bases and V 4 bases, and 1 base lay outside the gene matches.

The chain recombines TRBV6-5 with TRBJ2-7; D is ambiguous. Germline V gives CDR1 MNHEY, CDR2 SVGAGI. The V end lost 8 bases, the J end lost 4 bases, and 12 bases lay between the germline ends. The CDR3 consists of 12 residues. As DNA, the CDR3 is TGTGCCAGCTCGAGGTCGGAATACGAGCAGTACTTC. Translating it yields CASSRSEYEQYF.

The gene calls are TRBV16 and TRBJ1-2; D is unresolved. Germline values: CDR1 KGHSY, CDR2 FQNENV. V was trimmed by 3 bases and J by 4 bases, leaving 9 bases between them. This CDR3 has 13 amino acids. The CDR3 loop is CASSQADPYGYTF. The CDR3 coding sequence is TGTGCCAGCAGCCAGGCAGACCCCTATGGCTACACCTTC.

This chain links TRBV12-3 or TRBV12-4 with TRBJ1-4; TRBD1 is a possible D gene (6 bases). The V and J ends lost 7 bases and 5 bases respectively, with 11 bases between them. The CDR3 runs 13 residues. The CDR3 loop is CASTWRGNEKLFF. DNA of the CDR3: TGTGCCAGCACTTGGAGGGGGAATGAAAAACTGTTTTTT.

The chain combines TRBV5-1 with TRBJ1-6; D not certain. The length of the CDR3 is 14 residues. CDR1 is SGHRS, CDR2 YFSETQ, per germline. V was trimmed by 0 bases and J by 6 bases, leaving 7 bases between them. CDR3 DNA: TGCGCCAGCAGCTTGGTGGAGGGTAATTCACCCCTCCACTTT. Its translation is CASSLVEGNSPLHF.

This clone appeared once. J is TRBJ2-1 and V is TRBV19; 12 positions agree with TRBD1. Trimming cost V 4 bases and J 6 bases; bases outside gene matches: 7. This CDR3 has 16 residues. The germline V gene has CDR1 LNHDA and CDR2 SQIVND (reference sequence). The CDR3 region has the DNA TGTGCCAGTAGTAGTCAGGGACAGGGGGCCCTCAATGAGCAGTTCTTC. Translated: CASSSQGQGALNEQFF.

The genes are TRBV5-1 and TRBJ2-1, with 8 bases lining up with TRBD2. CDR1 and CDR2 (germline): SGHRS, YFSETQ. The CDR3 is 16 amino acids. J was trimmed by 5 bases and V by 0 bases; bases with no gene match: 7. CDR3 region: CASSLAPSGGHNEQFF. The DNA of the CDR3 is TGCGCCAGCAGCTTGGCTCCCAGCGGGGGCCACAATGAGCAGTTCTTC.

V and J are TRBV5-1 and TRBJ1-4, with D possibly matching TRBD1 (5 bases). This CDR3 spans 13 amino acids. Germline CDR1 and CDR2: SGHRS and YFSETQ. V was clipped by 2 bases and J by 7 bases, with 9 bases between them. CDR3 amino acids: CASSFGGVEKLFF. CDR3 sequence (DNA): TGCGCCAGCAGCTTCGGGGGAGTTGAAAAACTGTTTTTT.

V usage is TRBV12-5 and J usage is TRBJ1-5; D call uncertain. CDR3 length equals 12 residues. Trimming took off 6 bases at V and 4 bases at J, with 7 bases between the two ends. Germline loops: CDR1 LGHNT, CDR2 FRNRAP. The CDR3 protein is CASGSANQPQHF. The CDR3 DNA sequence: TGTGCTAGTGGGTCCGCAAATCAGCCCCAGCATTTT. The full variable domain, in which reference TRBV12-5 and TRBJ1-5 provide the parts outside the CDR3, is DARVTQTPRHKVTEMGQEVTMRCQPILGHNTVFWYRQTMMQGLELLAYFRNRAPLDDSGMPKDRFSAEMPDATLATLKIQPSEPRDSAVYFCASGSANQPQHFGDGTRLSIL.

The V call is TRBV30, the J call TRBJ2-2, with TRBD2 matching over 11 bases. J lost 4 bases, V lost 4 bases, and 5 bases had no gene match. The CDR3 loop spans 15 amino acids. Germline assignment: CDR1 GTSNPN and CDR2 SVGIG (reference sequence). CDR3 nucleotides: TGTGCCTGGACTAGCGGGGGGACCGCCACCGGGGAGCTGTTTTTT. This sequence encodes CAWTSGGTATGELFF. Combining the CDR3 with reference TRBV30 and TRBJ2-2 gives the whole variable domain SQTIHQWPATLVQPVGSPLSLECTVEGTSNPNLYWYRQAAGRGLQLLFYSVGIGQISSEVPQNLSASRPQDRQFILSSKKLLLSDSGFYLCAWTSGGTATGELFFGEGSRLTVL.

The chain couples TRBV6-5 to TRBJ1-5, with 12 nucleotides matching TRBD1. Germline V CDR1 and CDR2: MNHEY, SVGAGI. V trimming: 6 bases; J trimming: 6 bases; junction bases outside the gene matches: 6. The CDR3 runs to 15 residues. In DNA form, the CDR3 reads TGTGCCAGCAGCCTGGGGACAGGGGGCGGTCAGCCCCAGCATTTT. It codes for CASSLGTGGGQPQHF.

Only a few counts were recorded for this clone. This chain uses TRBV27 with TRBJ2-7; D possibly uses TRBD1 or TRBD2 (5 bases each). The CDR3 extends over 14 amino acids. Per the germline V gene, CDR1 is MNHEY and CDR2 is SMNVEV (reference sequence). With 2 bases removed from V and 6 bases from J, the gap between germline ends came to 14 bases. DNA of the CDR3: TGTGCCAGCAGTTTACTGCTACAGGCGGGCGAGCAGTACTTC. Protein product: CASSLLLQAGEQYF.

Note on this clone: This CDR3 is also generated by other DNA sequences in the sample. The J gene is TRBJ2-1, the V gene TRBV5-1; 9 bases agree with TRBD2. The trim removed 0 bases at V and 7 bases at J, leaving 5 bases unmatched. CDR1 and CDR2 (germline): SGHRS, YFSETQ. This CDR3 has 15 residues. CDR3 nucleotide sequence: TGCGCCAGCAGCTTGGGGAGCGGGGGGCGGAATGAGCAGTTCTTC. Residues: CASSLGSGGRNEQFF.

V gene TRBV5-5 combines with J gene TRBJ2-5, with 7 bases lining up with TRBD1. Germline trimming cut 5 bases from V and 2 bases from J; bases unmatched to any gene: 9. Per the germline V gene, CDR1 is SGHKS and CDR2 is YYEKEE (reference sequence). The CDR3 spans 15 residues. CDR3 sequence reads: CASSPRQGVQETQYF. CDR3 bases: TGTGCCAGCAGTCCGAGACAGGGAGTACAAGAGACCCAGTACTTC.

The chain carries TRBV2 and TRBJ1-4, with TRBD1 matching over 8 bases. This CDR3 comprises 14 residues. Germline CDR1 and CDR2: SNHLY and FYNNEI. J was trimmed by 7 bases and V by 8 bases; bases with no gene match: 9. As DNA, the CDR3 is TGTGCCAGCTTGAGGGGAACAGGGGGTGAAAAACTGTTTTTT. Protein: CASLRGTGGEKLFF.

The chain carries TRBV20-1 and TRBJ1-1; D call uncertain. The CDR3 runs to 15 residues. Trimming took 3 bases from V and 7 from J, leaving 21 bases between them. Looked up from germline, CDR1 is DFQATT and CDR2 is SNEGSKA (reference sequence). DNA for the CDR3: TGCAGTGCTAGTGATTCACTTACCGGGAAGAATGAAGCTTTCTTT. Its translation: CSASDSLTGKNEAFF.

This chain joins TRBV7-6 and TRBJ2-7; TRBD1 matches at 11 bases. The CDR3 runs to 17 residues. The ends lost 5 bases at V and 3 bases at J; junction bases unmatched: 12. In germline, CDR1 is SGHVS, CDR2 FNYEAQ. Here the CDR3 reads CASSLGTGGSGLYEQYF. The CDR3 DNA is TGTGCCAGCAGCCTCGGGACAGGGGGTTCCGGCCTCTACGAGCAGTACTTC.

This clone was counted a single time. A junction boundary mismatches the germline segment, possibly from a read error. This chain connects TRBV6-5 to TRBJ2-1; D is possibly TRBD2 (6 bases). This CDR3 has 15 amino acids. The V gene's germline CDR1 is MNHEY and CDR2 SVGAGI. The CDR3 spells CASSDSGDSYNEQFF. DNA for the CDR3: TGTGCCAGCAGTGACTCGGGGGACTCATACAATGAGCAGTTCTTC.